This T cell receptor (beta chain) originates from a study of cytomegalovirus exposure and HLA in healthy donors. Amplification used 60 Vbeta primers and 13 Jbeta primers. TCRdb's copy holds only in-frame clones and misses some; the assay was immunoSEQ multiplex PCR. This sample has 18,000 or so clones; approximately 68% occur once, and the top ten carry about 3.8%. This CDR3 has 16 residues. The germline CDR1 and CDR2 sequences are GTSNPN and SVGIG (reference sequence). With 0 bases removed from V and 2 bases from J, the gap between germline ends came to 14 bases. The clonotype originates from a man younger than 30 in good health and CMV-seronegative. J is TRBJ2-1 and V is TRBV30; maybe TRBD1 (6 bases). Input material: PBMCs. CDR3 amino acids: CAWSVRVGTTYNEQFF. The CDR3 DNA follows: TGTGCCTGGAGTGTACGGGTTGGGACAACCTACAATGAGCAGTTCTTC.